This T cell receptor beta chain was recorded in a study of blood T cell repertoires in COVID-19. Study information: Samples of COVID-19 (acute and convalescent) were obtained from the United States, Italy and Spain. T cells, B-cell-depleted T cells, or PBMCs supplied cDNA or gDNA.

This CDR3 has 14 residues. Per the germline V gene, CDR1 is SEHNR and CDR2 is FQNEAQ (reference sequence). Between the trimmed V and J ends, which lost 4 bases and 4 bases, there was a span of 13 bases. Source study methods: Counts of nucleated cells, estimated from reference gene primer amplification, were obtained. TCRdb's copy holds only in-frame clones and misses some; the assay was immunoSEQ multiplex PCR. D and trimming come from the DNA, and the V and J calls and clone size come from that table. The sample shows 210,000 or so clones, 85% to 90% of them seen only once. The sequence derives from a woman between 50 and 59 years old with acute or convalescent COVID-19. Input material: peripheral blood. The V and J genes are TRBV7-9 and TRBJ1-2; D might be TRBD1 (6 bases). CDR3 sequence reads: CASSYGQTSYGYTF. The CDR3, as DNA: TGTGCCAGCAGCTACGGACAGACCTCCTATGGCTACACCTTC.